A selection of T cell receptor beta chains follows, all from one sample in a study of T cell responses to AZD1222 COVID-19 vaccine. Sequencing was performed with immunoSEQ multiplex PCR; in TCRdb, only in-frame clones are kept and a portion is missing. The profile shows around 140,000 clones, approximately 93% of them singletons. Sequenced here: peripheral blood, sampled after recovery from COVID-19. The source of these receptors is an adult who had recovered from COVID-19. CDR3s include the opening cysteine and the closing phenylalanine or tryptophan. The D gene is left open where the match is weak. Size is stated for part of the rows, as once, few or many counts, or as a class when the clone is expanded.

j_call | clone_size | d_call | v_call | cdr3_nt | cdr3_aa
TRBJ2-1 | - | - | TRBV29-1 | TGCAGCGTTGAAGATCGCGGGACGTTTTATGATTTCAATGAGCAGTTCTTC | CSVEDRGTFYDFNEQFF
TRBJ1-2 | once | - | TRBV19 | TGTGCCAGTAGTATAGATCGGGACTGGTCTAACTATGGCTACACCTTC | CASSIDRDWSNYGYTF
TRBJ2-3 | - | - | TRBV11-2 | TGTGCCAGCAGCTTCGGGGGGCCCTACTCCACAGATACGCAGTATTTT | CASSFGGPYSTDTQYF
TRBJ2-7 | - | TRBD1 | TRBV2 | TGTGCCAGCAGCGCCGGGACAGTGGACGACGAGCAGTACTTC | CASSAGTVDDEQYF
TRBJ2-1 | once | TRBD2 | TRBV7-9 | TGTGCCAGCAGCAGGACTAGCGGGAGGTTCTCCTACAATGAGCAGTTCTTC | CASSRTSGRFSYNEQFF
TRBJ1-2 | - | TRBD1 | TRBV9 | TGTGCCAGCAGCGCCCGGGGGGACAGCGAGATCTATGGCTACACCTTC | CASSARGDSEIYGYTF
TRBJ2-3 | - | - | TRBV29-1 | TGCAGCGTAATAGAAGATACGCAGTATTTT | CSVIEDTQYF
TRBJ2-4 | - | TRBD1 | TRBV27 | TGTGCCAGCAGTTTTGGGGACAGGGCGATTCAGTACTTC | CASSFGDRAIQYF
TRBJ1-6 | - | - | TRBV6-5 | TGTGCCAGCAGTACTGCTGTGGGTAATTCACCCCTCCACTTT | CASSTAVGNSPLHF
TRBJ2-1 | - | - | TRBV29-1 | TGCAGCGTACAAACTAGGTTGGCCTACAATGAGCAGTTCTTC | CSVQTRLAYNEQFF
TRBJ2-7 | - | - | TRBV6-5 | TGTGCCAGCCATTCCCGGGACACCTACGAGCAGTACTTC | CASHSRDTYEQYF
TRBJ2-3 | - | - | TRBV28 | TGTGCCAGCAGTGAGTTTGGAGATACGCAGTATTTT | CASSEFGDTQYF
TRBJ2-7 | - | - | TRBV28 | TGTGCCAGCAGTTTAGGAGGCAGCACTAGTGGTTTCTACGAGCAGTACTTC | CASSLGGSTSGFYEQYF
TRBJ1-1 | few | - | TRBV28 | TGTGCCAGCAGAAATTCATTAGGGACTGAAGCTTTCTTT | CASRNSLGTEAFF
TRBJ1-3 | - | - | TRBV5-1 | TGCGCCAGCAGCCCGGGTTATCAGGTTTGGGTCCCTGGAAACACCATATATTTT | CASSPGYQVWVPGNTIYF
TRBJ2-1 | - | - | TRBV30 | TGTGCCTGGAGCTATGGTGATTCAACCTACAATGAGCAGTTCTTC | CAWSYGDSTYNEQFF
TRBJ2-1 | - | TRBD2 | TRBV24-1 | TGTGCCACCAGTGACTCTATTCTAGCGGGAGGCTCCAATGAGCAGTTCTTC | CATSDSILAGGSNEQFF
TRBJ2-5 | - | - | TRBV19 | TGTGCCAGTAGTCTTCAGGGGTCCATCCAAGAGACCCAGTACTTC | CASSLQGSIQETQYF
TRBJ2-2 | - | - | TRBV7-3 | TGTGCCAGCAGCCTATACACCGGGGAGCTGTTTTTT | CASSLYTGELFF
TRBJ2-2 | once | - | TRBV3-1/TRBV3-2 | TGTGCCAGCAGCCAAGATTCCGGGGAGCTGTTTTTT | CASSQDSGELFF
TRBJ2-7 | - | TRBD1 | TRBV30 | TGTGCCTGGAGACCCCTGGACAGGGAGTTCGAGCAGTACTTC | CAWRPLDREFEQYF
TRBJ2-3 | - | - | TRBV19 | TGTGCCAGTAGTAACCCCCCGGGGTTGGATACGCAGTATTTT | CASSNPPGLDTQYF
TRBJ1-4 | - | - | TRBV27 | TGTGCCAGCAGTTACAGTCCTGCAACTAATGAAAAACTGTTTTTT | CASSYSPATNEKLFF
TRBJ1-5 | - | TRBD1 | TRBV28 | TGTGCCAGCAGACTGGGACAGGGCGCCAATCAGCCCCAGCATTTT | CASRLGQGANQPQHF
TRBJ2-1 | once | TRBD1 | TRBV11-3 | TGTGCCAGCAGCTTAGAGGGACAGGGCCTCTACAATGAGCAGTTCTTC | CASSLEGQGLYNEQFF
TRBJ1-5 | - | - | TRBV2 | TGTGCCAGCAGTAATTGGGCTACTAATCAGCCCCAGCATTTT | CASSNWATNQPQHF
TRBJ2-5 | - | - | TRBV9 | TGTGCCAGCAGCGCCCACGAGACCCAGTACTTC | CASSAHETQYF
TRBJ2-7 | - | TRBD1 | TRBV6-4 | TGTGCCAGCAGTGAGCTCCAGACAGGGGGTGTCTACGAGCAGTACTTC | CASSELQTGGVYEQYF
TRBJ1-4 | - | - | TRBV2 | TGTGCCAGCAAAGAGAGGGGTAATGAAAAACTGTTTTTT | CASKERGNEKLFF
TRBJ1-6 | - | - | TRBV30 | TGTGCCTGGAGCAGGGCAGACCTCTATAATTCACCCCTCCACTTT | CAWSRADLYNSPLHF
TRBJ2-7 | - | TRBD2 | TRBV11-2 | TGTGCCAGCAGCTTCGCCCCTTCGGGAGCGGGAGCCTACGAGCAGTACTTC | CASSFAPSGAGAYEQYF
TRBJ1-6 | - | TRBD1 | TRBV2 | TGTGCCAGCAGGTACGGACAGGGGAATTCACCCCTCCACTTT | CASRYGQGNSPLHF
TRBJ2-4 | once | - | TRBV28 | TGTGCCAGCAGTTCCTTAGGACAGTACATTAAAAACATTCAGTACTTC | CASSSLGQYIKNIQYF
TRBJ2-1 | - | TRBD1 | TRBV5-1 | TGCGCCAGCACTAGACAGGGGATCGATGAGCAGTTCTTC | CASTRQGIDEQFF
TRBJ1-5 | - | - | TRBV4-1 | TGCGCCAGCAGCCAAGAAACAACGAATCAGCCCCAGCATTTT | CASSQETTNQPQHF
TRBJ2-1 | - | - | TRBV28 | TGTGCCAGCAGCCCCCGTCGGGTTACCCTCAATGAGCAGTTCTTC | CASSPRRVTLNEQFF
TRBJ1-1 | - | - | TRBV28 | TGTGCCAGCAGTTTAGTGCGTGAAGCTTTCTTT | CASSLVREAFF
TRBJ1-2 | - | - | TRBV5-4 | TGTGCCAGCAGCTTGGATAGGGGACACCAGGGAGGCTACACCTTC | CASSLDRGHQGGYTF
TRBJ1-6 | - | - | TRBV7-9 | TGTGCCAGCAGCGCGGCGGCCGGAACGATGGGTTCACCCCTCCACTTT | CASSAAAGTMGSPLHF
TRBJ2-2 | - | - | TRBV5-5 | TGTGCCAGCAGCCCGGAGAACGGGGAGCTGTTTTTT | CASSPENGELFF
TRBJ2-5 | - | TRBD2 | TRBV7-9 | TGTGCCAGCAGCTTAGAACTAGCGGGAGTGGAGACCCAGTACTTC | CASSLELAGVETQYF
TRBJ1-1 | once | TRBD1 | TRBV3-1/TRBV3-2 | TGTGCCAGCAGCCGGGACAGGGTGACTGAAGCTTTCTTT | CASSRDRVTEAFF
TRBJ1-5 | - | - | TRBV7-9 | TGTGCCAGCAGCAAAACCGGGCCAGGGGTGGTAGACAATCAGCCCCAGCATTTT | CASSKTGPGVVDNQPQHF
TRBJ2-1 | - | TRBD2 | TRBV28 | TGTGCCAGCAGTTCGGGACTAGCGGGAGGGCAGGTTTACAATGAGCAGTTCTTC | CASSSGLAGGQVYNEQFF
TRBJ1-5 | - | - | TRBV6-2/TRBV6-3 | TGTGCCAGCAGTTCCCCAGTCCGAAGGGGGAGCAATCAGCCCCAGCATTTT | CASSSPVRRGSNQPQHF